The source of this T cell receptor (beta chain) is a study of blood T cells in healthy people across ages. On this clonotype itself: At one end, the junction sequence differs from germline, possibly due to a read error.

Sample-barcoded 5' priming and a J-beta primer mix drove a second PCR of about 7 to 12 cycles. In TCRdb, the 5' RACE reads were re-called with MiXCR into one record per CDR3 protein. Of 780,000 or so distinct CDR3 sequences in the sample, more than 55% are singletons; the top ten hold about a quarter. CDR3 size: 16 residues. The germline gives CDR1 MNHEY, CDR2 SVGAGI. The rearrangement joins TRBV6-5 to TRBJ2-3; TRBD1 matches at 9 bases. Source material: blood. This TCR was sampled from a man in his forties or fifties in good health. The chain's CDR3 is CASSYSGTGTTDTRYF. The DNA for the CDR3 is TGTGCCAGCAGTTACTCCGGGACAGGGACCACAGATACGCGGTATTTT.